This TCR beta chain was sequenced in a study of blood T cells in healthy people across ages. General observations from the study: The recorded TCR beta diversity per million T cells decreased in a roughly linear manner with age.

The V end was cut by 7 bases, the J end by 9 bases, with 15 bases between. CDR3 length equals 13 residues. Germline lookup yields CDR1 KGHDR and CDR2 SFDVKD. Healthy Caucasians from Russia aged about 6 to 90 served as donors. A second 7 to 11 cycle PCR used barcoded and J-beta primers. A template-switch adaptor containing 12 random nucleotides labeled each cDNA molecule. TCRdb used MiXCR to reprocess the 5' RACE reads, holding one entry per CDR3 protein. The sample holds about 640,000 distinct CDR3 sequences, roughly 53% seen once. Notes on this clonotype: Its antigen is not identified.

The genes are TRBV24-1 and TRBJ2-1; D perhaps matches TRBD2 (5 bases). Sequenced: blood. The receptor's source is a man between 60 and 70 years old in good health. The CDR3 reads CATRASGISEQFF. DNA of the CDR3: TGTGCCACCAGGGCAAGCGGAATCAGTGAGCAGTTCTTC.